This T cell receptor beta chain was recorded in a study of blood T cell repertoires in COVID-19. Looking at the study overall: PBMCs, B-cell-depleted T cells, or T cells provided the cDNA or gDNA that made up the material.

Which cohort a participant joined came from the clinical history participants gave. In the original analysis: Estimation of nucleated cell counts was performed using reference gene primer amplification. Sequencing used immunoSEQ multiplex PCR; TCRdb keeps in-frame clones, though not all of them. The DNA gave D and trimming, while V, J and clone size come from that table. Of about 500,000 clones in the sample, about 90% are singletons; the top ten hold 0.7%. Trimming took 5 bases from V and 5 from J, leaving 15 bases between them. Looked up from germline, CDR1 is KGHDR and CDR2 is SFDVKD. The CDR3 length is 15 residues.

The receptor was derived from a woman aged 18-29 years who had recovered from COVID-19. The chain links TRBV24-1 to TRBJ2-1, with D tentatively TRBD2 (5 bases). Input material: PBMCs or T cells enriched from blood (not recorded which). The CDR3 loop is CATSGTLVRNNEQFF. Written as DNA, the CDR3 is TGTGCCACCAGTGGGACTCTAGTTCGGAACAATGAGCAGTTCTTC.